The clone carrying this T cell receptor beta chain occurred many times. Antigen: not known. The entry originates in a study of T cells after posttransplantation cyclophosphamide. With V trimmed by 6 bases and J by 7 bases, 5 bases remained unmatched. The CDR3 is made up of 14 amino acids. Germline loops: CDR1 MNHEY, CDR2 SMNVEV (reference sequence). Study-wide findings and caveats: Blood and skin or GI T cell repertoires showed limited TRB overlap. TRB clonality was highly associated with recipient CMV seropositivity and reactivation.

TCRdb's table, derived via immunoSEQ multiplex PCR, lists solely in-frame clones and lacks some. This sample comprises 45,000 to 55,000 clones, none seen once only. This TCR derives from a man aged 40-55 years in good health, CMV-negative, and a related stem cell transplant donor. The specimen was PBMCs. The chain has TRBV27 and TRBJ2-3; 12 bases are a match to TRBD2. The CDR3 DNA follows: TGTGCCAGCAGAAGACTAGCGGGAGTGTATACGCAGTATTTT. This translates into CASRRLAGVYTQYF.